This T cell receptor (beta chain) was sequenced for a study of cytomegalovirus exposure and HLA in healthy donors. A multiplex PCR was run with 60 Vbeta primers and 13 Jbeta primers. The data were produced by immunoSEQ multiplex PCR, yet TCRdb's version contains in-frame clones alone and is incomplete. The sample has tens of thousands of clones. CDR1 is SGHAT and CDR2 is FQNNGV in the germline V gene. Trimming stripped 5 bases from V and 1 base from J, with 9 bases between. CDR3 size: 13 residues. Findings of the study overall: Most likely, a cluster of highly shared sequence variants arose as a sequencing artifact.

Turning to this clone: What it binds is unknown.

This chain joins TRBV11-2 and TRBJ2-7; the D is unclear. The clonotype comes from a woman aged 25 to 39 in good health and CMV-seropositive. Input material: PBMCs. The CDR3 region is CASSTGESYEQYF. The CDR3 nucleotides read TGTGCCAGCAGCACGGGTGAATCCTACGAGCAGTACTTC.